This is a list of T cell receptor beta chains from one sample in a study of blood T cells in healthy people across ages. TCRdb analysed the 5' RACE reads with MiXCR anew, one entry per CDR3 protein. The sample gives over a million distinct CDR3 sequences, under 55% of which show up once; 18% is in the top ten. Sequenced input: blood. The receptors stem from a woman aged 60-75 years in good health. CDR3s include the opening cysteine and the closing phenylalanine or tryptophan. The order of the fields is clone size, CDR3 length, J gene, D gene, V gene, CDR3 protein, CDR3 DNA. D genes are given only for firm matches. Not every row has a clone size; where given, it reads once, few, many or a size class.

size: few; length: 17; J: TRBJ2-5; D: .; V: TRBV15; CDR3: CATSRVPTRGYQETQYF; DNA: TGTGCCACCAGCAGAGTCCCGACCCGCGGGTACCAAGAGACCCAGTACTTC
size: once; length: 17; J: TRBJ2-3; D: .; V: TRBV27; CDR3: CASSYSALVASTDTQYF; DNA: TGTGCCAGCAGTTATTCAGCGTTAGTTGCTAGCACAGATACGCAGTATTTT
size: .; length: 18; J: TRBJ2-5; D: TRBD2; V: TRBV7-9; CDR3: CASSPRLAEGSQSGTQYF; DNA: TGTGCCAGCAGCCCCCGACTAGCGGAAGGATCGCAATCGGGGACCCAGTACTTC
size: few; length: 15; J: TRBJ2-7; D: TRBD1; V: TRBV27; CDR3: CASSSPGQGSYEQYF; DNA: TGTGCCAGCAGTTCGCCGGGACAGGGGTCCTACGAGCAGTACTTC
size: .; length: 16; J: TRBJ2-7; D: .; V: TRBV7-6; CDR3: CASSFRYDGLGSEQYF; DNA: TGTGCCAGCAGCTTCCGATATGATGGCCTGGGTTCCGAGCAGTACTTC
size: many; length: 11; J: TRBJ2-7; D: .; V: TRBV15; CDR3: CATSRGYEQYF; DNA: TGTGCCACCAGCAGAGGGTACGAGCAGTACTTC
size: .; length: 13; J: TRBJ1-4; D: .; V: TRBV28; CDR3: CASSFLGDEKLFF; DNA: TGTGCCAGCAGCTTCCTAGGGGATGAAAAACTGTTTTTT
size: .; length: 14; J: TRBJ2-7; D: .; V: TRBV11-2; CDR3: CASSLGGTAFEQYF; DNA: TGTGCCAGCAGCTTAGGGGGTACTGCGTTCGAGCAGTACTTC
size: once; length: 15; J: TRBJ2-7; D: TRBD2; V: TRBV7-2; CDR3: CASSLSGKGQGEQYF; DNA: TGTGCCAGCAGCCTAAGCGGGAAAGGGCAGGGCGAGCAGTACTTC
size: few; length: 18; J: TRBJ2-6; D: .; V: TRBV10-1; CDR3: CASSEKTAGVTGANVLTF; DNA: TGCGCCAGCAGTGAGAAGACAGCCGGGGTGACTGGGGCCAACGTCCTGACTTTC
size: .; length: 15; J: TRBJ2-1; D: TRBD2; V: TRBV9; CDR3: CASSGTSYIYNEQFF; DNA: TGTGCCAGCAGCGGGACTAGTTATATCTACAATGAGCAGTTCTTC